The clone carrying this TCR beta chain has just one count. Its specificity is unknown. The sample comes from a study of cytomegalovirus exposure and HLA in healthy donors. With 60 Vbeta and 13 Jbeta primers, the PCR was carried out. The protocol was immunoSEQ multiplex PCR, while the TCRdb copy is restricted to in-frame clones and leaves out a portion. Of over 120,000 clones in the sample, 75% to 85% were seen once. V lost 1 base to trimming and J lost 8 bases; unmatched junction nucleotides: 5. In germline, CDR1 is GTSNPN, CDR2 SVGIG (reference sequence). The CDR3 loop spans 13 amino acids. Findings and limits, study-wide: Accurate HLA-A and HLA-B prediction from TCR beta sequences was reported for most subjects. The authors considered a cluster of highly shared sequence variants likely to be a sequencing artifact. It was only CMV serostatus that was available as immune exposure information.

The clonotype comes from a man over 45 in good health and CMV-seronegative. Sequencing was performed on PBMCs. The genes are TRBV30 and TRBJ2-4, with 7 bases lining up with TRBD2. The CDR3 region has the DNA TGTGCCTGGAGTGGGAATGGGGGGGACATTCAGTACTTC. Translated, it gives CAWSGNGGDIQYF.